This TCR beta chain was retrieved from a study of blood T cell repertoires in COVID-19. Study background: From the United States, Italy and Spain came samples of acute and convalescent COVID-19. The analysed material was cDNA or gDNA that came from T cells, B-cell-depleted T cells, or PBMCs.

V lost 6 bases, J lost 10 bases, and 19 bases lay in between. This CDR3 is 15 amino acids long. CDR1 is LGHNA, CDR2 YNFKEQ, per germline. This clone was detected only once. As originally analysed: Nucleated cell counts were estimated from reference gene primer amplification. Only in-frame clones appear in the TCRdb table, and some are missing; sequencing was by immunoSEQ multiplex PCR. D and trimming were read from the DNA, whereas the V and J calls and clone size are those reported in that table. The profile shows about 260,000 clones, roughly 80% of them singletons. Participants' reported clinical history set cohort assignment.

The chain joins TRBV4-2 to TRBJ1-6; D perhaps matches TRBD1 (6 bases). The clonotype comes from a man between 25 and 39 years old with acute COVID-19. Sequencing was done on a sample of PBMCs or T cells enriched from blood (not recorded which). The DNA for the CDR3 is TGTGCCAGCAGGAAATCGACAGGATCCCTATCACCCCTCCACTTT. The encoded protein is CASRKSTGSLSPLHF.